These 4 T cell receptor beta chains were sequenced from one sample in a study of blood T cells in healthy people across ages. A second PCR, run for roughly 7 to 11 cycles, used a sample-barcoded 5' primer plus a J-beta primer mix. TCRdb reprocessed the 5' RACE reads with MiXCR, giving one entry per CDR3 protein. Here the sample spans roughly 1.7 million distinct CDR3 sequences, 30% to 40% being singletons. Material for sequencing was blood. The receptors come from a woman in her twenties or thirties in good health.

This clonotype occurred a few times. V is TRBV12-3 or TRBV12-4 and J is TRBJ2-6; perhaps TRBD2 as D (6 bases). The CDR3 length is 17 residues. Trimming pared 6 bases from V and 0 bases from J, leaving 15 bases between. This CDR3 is CASSRRQGGSGANVLTF. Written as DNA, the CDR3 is TGTGCCAGCAGCCGTCGGCAGGGAGGCTCTGGGGCCAACGTCCTGACTTTC.

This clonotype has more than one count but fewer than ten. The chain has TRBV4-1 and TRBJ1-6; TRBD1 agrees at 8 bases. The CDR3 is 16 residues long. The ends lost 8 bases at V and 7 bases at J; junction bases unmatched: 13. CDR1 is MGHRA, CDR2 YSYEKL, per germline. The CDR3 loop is CASAPQGAGTNSPLHF. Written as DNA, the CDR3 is TGCGCCAGCGCTCCCCAGGGGGCAGGGACGAATTCACCCCTCCACTTT.

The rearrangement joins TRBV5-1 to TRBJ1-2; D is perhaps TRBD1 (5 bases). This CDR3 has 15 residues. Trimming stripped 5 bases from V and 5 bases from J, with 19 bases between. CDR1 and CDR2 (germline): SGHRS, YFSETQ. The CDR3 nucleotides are TGCGCCAGCAGTCGGGACTCCATGACGGGGTATGGCTACACCTTC. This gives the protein CASSRDSMTGYGYTF.

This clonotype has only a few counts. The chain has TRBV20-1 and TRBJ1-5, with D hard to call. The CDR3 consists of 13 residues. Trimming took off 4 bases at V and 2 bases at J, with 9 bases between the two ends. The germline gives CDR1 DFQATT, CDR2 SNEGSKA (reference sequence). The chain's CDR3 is CSAIIDGNQPQHF. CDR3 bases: TGCAGTGCTATAATAGACGGCAATCAGCCCCAGCATTTT.